This T cell receptor (beta chain) was identified in a study of blood T cell repertoires in COVID-19. Per the original methods: The assay estimated nucleated cells by amplifying reference gene primers. The protocol was immunoSEQ multiplex PCR, while the TCRdb copy is restricted to in-frame clones and leaves out a portion. V, J and clone size derive from that table, while D and trimming were established from the DNA sequence. The sample has 150,000 to 200,000 clones, roughly 88% seen once. What was sequenced was peripheral blood. The TCR was taken from a woman in her 30s with acute or convalescent COVID-19.

CDR3 sequence reads: CASRDRRTPSLHF. CDR3 nucleotide sequence: TGTGCCAGCAGAGACAGGAGGACTCCTTCCCTCCACTTT. This chain connects TRBV4-2 to TRBJ1-6, with D tentatively TRBD1 (6 bases). The length of the CDR3 is 13 residues. Trimming removed 6 bases at V and 14 bases at J, with 17 bases between. The germline V gene encodes CDR1 LGHNA and CDR2 YNFKEQ.